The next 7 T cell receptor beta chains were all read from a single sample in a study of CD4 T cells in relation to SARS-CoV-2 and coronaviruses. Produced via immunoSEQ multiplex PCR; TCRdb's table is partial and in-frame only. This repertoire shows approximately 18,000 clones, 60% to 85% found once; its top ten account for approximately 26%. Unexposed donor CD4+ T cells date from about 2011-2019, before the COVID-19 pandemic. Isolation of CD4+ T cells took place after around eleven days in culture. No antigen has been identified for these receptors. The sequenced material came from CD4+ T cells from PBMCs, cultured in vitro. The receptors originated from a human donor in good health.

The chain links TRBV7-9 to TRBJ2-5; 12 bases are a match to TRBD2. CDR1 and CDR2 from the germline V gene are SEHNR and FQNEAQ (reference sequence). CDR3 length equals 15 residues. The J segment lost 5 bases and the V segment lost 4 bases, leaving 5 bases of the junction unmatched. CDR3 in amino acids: CASSSQGLAGETQYF. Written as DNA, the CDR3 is TGTGCCAGCAGCTCACAGGGACTAGCGGGCGAGACCCAGTACTTC.

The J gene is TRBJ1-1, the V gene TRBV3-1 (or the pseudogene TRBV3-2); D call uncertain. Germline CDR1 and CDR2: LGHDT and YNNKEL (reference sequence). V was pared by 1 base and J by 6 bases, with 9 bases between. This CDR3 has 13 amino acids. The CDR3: CASSQGRAAEAFF. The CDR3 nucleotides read TGTGCCAGCAGCCAAGGCCGAGCCGCTGAAGCTTTCTTT.

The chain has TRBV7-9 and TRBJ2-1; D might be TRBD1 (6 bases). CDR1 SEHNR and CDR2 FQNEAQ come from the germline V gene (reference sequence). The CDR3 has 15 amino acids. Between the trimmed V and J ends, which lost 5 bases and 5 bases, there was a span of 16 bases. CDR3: CASSTSTGRHNEQFF. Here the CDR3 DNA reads TGTGCCAGCAGCACCTCGACAGGAAGACACAATGAGCAGTTCTTC. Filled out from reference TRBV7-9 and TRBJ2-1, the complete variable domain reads DTGVSQNPRHKITKRGQNVTFRCDPISEHNRLYWYRQTLGQGPEFLTYFQNEAQLEKSRLLSDRFSAERPKGSFSTLEIQRTEQGDSAMYLCASSTSTGRHNEQFFGPGTRLTVL.

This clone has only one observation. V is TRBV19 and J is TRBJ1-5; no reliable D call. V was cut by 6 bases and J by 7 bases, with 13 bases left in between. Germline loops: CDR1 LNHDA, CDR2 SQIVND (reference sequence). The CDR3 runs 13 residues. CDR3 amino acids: CASSVVGQQPQHF. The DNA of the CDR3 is TGTGCCAGTAGCGTGGTAGGGCAGCAGCCCCAGCATTTT.

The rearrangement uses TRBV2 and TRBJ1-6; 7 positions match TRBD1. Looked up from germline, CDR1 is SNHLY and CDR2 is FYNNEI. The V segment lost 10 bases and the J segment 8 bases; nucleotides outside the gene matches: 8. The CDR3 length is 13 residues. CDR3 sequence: CATTGTADSPLHF. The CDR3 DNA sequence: TGTGCCACCACCGGGACAGCCGATTCACCCCTCCACTTT.

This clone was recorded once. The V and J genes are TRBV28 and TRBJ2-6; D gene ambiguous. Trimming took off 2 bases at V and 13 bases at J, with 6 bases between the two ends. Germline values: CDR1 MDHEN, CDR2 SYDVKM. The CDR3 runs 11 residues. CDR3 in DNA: TGTGCCAGCAGTTTAAATAGGGTCCTGACTTTC. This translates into CASSLNRVLTF.

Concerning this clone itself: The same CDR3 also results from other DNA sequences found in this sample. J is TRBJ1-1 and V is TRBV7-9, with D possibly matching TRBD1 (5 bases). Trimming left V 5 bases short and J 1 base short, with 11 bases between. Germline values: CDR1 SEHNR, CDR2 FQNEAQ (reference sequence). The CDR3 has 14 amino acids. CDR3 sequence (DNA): TGTGCCAGCAGCGGCGGGACGGAGAACACTGAAGCTTTCTTT. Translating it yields CASSGGTENTEAFF.